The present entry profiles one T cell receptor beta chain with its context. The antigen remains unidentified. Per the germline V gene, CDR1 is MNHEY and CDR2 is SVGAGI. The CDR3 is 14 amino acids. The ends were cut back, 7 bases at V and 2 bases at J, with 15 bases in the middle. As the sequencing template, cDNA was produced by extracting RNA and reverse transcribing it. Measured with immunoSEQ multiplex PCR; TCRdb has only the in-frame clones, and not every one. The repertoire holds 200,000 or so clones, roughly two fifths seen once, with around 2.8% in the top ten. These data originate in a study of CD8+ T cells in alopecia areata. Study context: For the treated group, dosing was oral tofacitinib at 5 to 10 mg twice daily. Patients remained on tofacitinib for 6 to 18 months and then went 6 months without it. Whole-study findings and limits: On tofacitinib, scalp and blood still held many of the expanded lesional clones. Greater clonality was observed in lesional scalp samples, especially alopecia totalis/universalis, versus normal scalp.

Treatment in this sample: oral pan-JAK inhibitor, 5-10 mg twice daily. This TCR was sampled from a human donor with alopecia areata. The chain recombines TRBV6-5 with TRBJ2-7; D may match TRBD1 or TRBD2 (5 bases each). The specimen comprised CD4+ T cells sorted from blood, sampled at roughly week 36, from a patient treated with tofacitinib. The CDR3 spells CASNQDRGAYEQYF. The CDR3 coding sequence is TGTGCCAGCAACCAGGACCGAGGGGCCTACGAGCAGTACTTC.